This is a list of T cell receptor beta chains from one sample in a study of blood T cell repertoires in COVID-19. Here immunoSEQ multiplex PCR was the method, and the copy in TCRdb shows in-frame clones only, minus some. The table has some 60,000 clones, around 90% seen once; the top ten hold 7.4%. Sequencing was performed on peripheral blood. The receptors originated from a human donor with active COVID-19. The donor label of this sample is uncertain. Both conserved end residues are part of each CDR3. D genes are given only for firm matches. Clone size is stated in some rows and not others, as once, few, many or a class when expanded.

J gene,D gene,V gene,clone size,CDR3 DNA,CDR3 protein
TRBJ1-1,.,TRBV10-2,.,TGCGCCAGCAAAGGTACGGGGAACACTGAAGCTTTCTTT,CASKGTGNTEAFF
TRBJ1-2,.,TRBV18,once,TGTGCCAGCTCACCCCTCAGGGTTGAAGGAGGCTACACCTTC,CASSPLRVEGGYTF
TRBJ1-3,.,TRBV6-5,.,TGTGCCAGCAGTTCTATACAGGGTCGCTCTGGAAACACCATATATTTT,CASSSIQGRSGNTIYF
TRBJ1-2,TRBD1,TRBV6-5,.,TGTGCCAGCAGTACCGGGACAGGGAGGAACTATGGCTACACCTTC,CASSTGTGRNYGYTF
TRBJ1-2,.,TRBV13,once,TGTGCCAGCAGCTTAGGTCAGAAAAACTATGGCTACACCTTC,CASSLGQKNYGYTF
TRBJ1-1,.,TRBV25-1,.,TGTGCCAGCAGTGCCTATGGGAACACTGAAGCTTTCTTT,CASSAYGNTEAFF
TRBJ2-7,.,TRBV4-2,.,TGTGCCAGCAGCCGCCCGGGAGCCTACGAGCAGTACTTC,CASSRPGAYEQYF
TRBJ2-7,TRBD1,TRBV6-2/TRBV6-3,.,TGTGCCAGCAGTACCAGACAGGGGGTCTCCTACGAGCAGTACTTC,CASSTRQGVSYEQYF
TRBJ2-7,.,TRBV5-1,.,TGCGCCAGCAGCTTGATCTCAGGGTCCTCTCAACAGCAGTACTTC,CASSLISGSSQQQYF
TRBJ2-7,TRBD2,TRBV10-1,once,TGCGCCCTAGGGGCTAGCGGGAGGACCTTC,CALGASGRTF
TRBJ2-5,TRBD1,TRBV27,medium-sized,TGTGCCAGCAGTTCGAGACAGGGTATACAAGAGACCCAGTACTTC,CASSSRQGIQETQYF
TRBJ1-2,TRBD1,TRBV7-9,.,TGTGCCAGCAGCTTAGGAAACAGGGGGGATGGCTACACCTTC,CASSLGNRGDGYTF
TRBJ1-1,TRBD1,TRBV6-5,.,TGTGCCAGCGGCAGGGGGCGCATGACTGAAGCTTTCTTT,CASGRGRMTEAFF
TRBJ1-2,.,TRBV27,once,TGTGCCAGCAGTTTATCCAGGGATACTGGCTACACCTTC,CASSLSRDTGYTF
TRBJ2-3,TRBD2,TRBV3-1/TRBV3-2,.,TGTGCCAGCAGCCAAGATCCGGGGGGGACGAAAAGCACAGATACGCAGTATTTT,CASSQDPGGTKSTDTQYF
TRBJ2-3,.,TRBV9,.,TGTGCCAGCAGCGTAGCAGCGCAGTCTAGCACAGATACGCAGTATTTT,CASSVAAQSSTDTQYF
TRBJ1-6,.,TRBV5-1,.,TGCGCCAGCAGCCTGGACGGCGGGGGTTCACCCCTCCACTTT,CASSLDGGGSPLHF
TRBJ2-2,TRBD2,TRBV9,.,TGTGCCAGCCGACTAGCGGCGAACACCGGGGAGCTGTTTTTT,CASRLAANTGELFF
TRBJ2-3,.,TRBV15,.,TGTGCCACCAGCAGAGGCCCCACAGCTTTTGGCACAGATACGCAGTATTTT,CATSRGPTAFGTDTQYF
TRBJ2-1,TRBD2,TRBV28,.,TGTGCCAGCAGTTTAAGCGGGAGTGTGTACAATGAGCAGTTCTTC,CASSLSGSVYNEQFF
TRBJ2-3,.,TRBV20-1,.,TGCAGTGCTAGTAGGCAGGGCTTACGCACAGATACGCAGTATTTT,CSASRQGLRTDTQYF
TRBJ1-1,.,TRBV6-6,.,TGTGCCAGCACCCGACAGGAGAACACTGAAGCTTTCTTT,CASTRQENTEAFF
TRBJ2-5,.,TRBV5-5,.,TGTGCCAGCAGCCTGGCCGACATCCCAGGGGAGACCCAGTACTTC,CASSLADIPGETQYF
TRBJ2-4,TRBD1,TRBV3-1/TRBV3-2,.,TGTGCCAGCAGCCACTCGGACAGGGGGAACATTCAGTACTTC,CASSHSDRGNIQYF
TRBJ2-3,.,TRBV6-5,.,TGTGCCAGCAGTCGCCAGGGGACAGATACGCAGTATTTT,CASSRQGTDTQYF
TRBJ2-6,TRBD2,TRBV5-1,.,TGCGCCAGCAGCTTTAGCGGGGGCGCGGGCTCTGGGGCCAACGTCCTGACTTTC,CASSFSGGAGSGANVLTF
TRBJ1-1,.,TRBV11-2,.,TGTGCCAGCAGCTTAGGTATGGGCAGAATGAACACTGAAGCTTTCTTT,CASSLGMGRMNTEAFF
TRBJ1-1,TRBD1,TRBV25-1,.,TGTGCCAGCAGTGACACCGGGACAGGGCGATCAGCTGAAGCTTTCTTT,CASSDTGTGRSAEAFF
TRBJ1-6,TRBD1,TRBV6-2/TRBV6-3,.,TGTGCCAGCAGTTACTACACAGGGGCGTTCACTAATTCACCCCTCCACTTT,CASSYYTGAFTNSPLHF
TRBJ1-4,.,TRBV28,.,TGTGCCAGCAGTTCCCCCGGCGGGGAACCTGAAAAACTGTTTTTT,CASSSPGGEPEKLFF
TRBJ2-3,TRBD2,TRBV29-1,.,TGCAGCGTTGGGAATAGGGTGGCGGGAGTTACAGATACGCAGTATTTT,CSVGNRVAGVTDTQYF
TRBJ1-2,TRBD1,TRBV28,.,TGTGCCAGCAGTGGCAGGACAGGGTTAGGCTACACCTTC,CASSGRTGLGYTF
TRBJ2-4,.,TRBV6-5,.,TGTGCCAGCAGTTACTCGGGCAGCTTAGCCAAAAACATTCAGTACTTC,CASSYSGSLAKNIQYF
TRBJ1-3,.,TRBV10-1,.,TGCGCCAGCAGCGATTACCCCCCCCATGAGAGCTTTGATAACACCATATATTTT,CASSDYPPHESFDNTIYF
TRBJ1-1,.,TRBV29-1,.,TGCAGCGCTGGAGCGTATGGTCTGAACACTGAAGCTTTCTTT,CSAGAYGLNTEAFF
TRBJ1-3,.,TRBV14,.,TGTGCCAGCAGCTTTGTCAGGGGAGACACCATATATTTT,CASSFVRGDTIYF
TRBJ2-5,TRBD2,TRBV5-6,.,TGTGCCAGCAGCTTGGATAGCGGGGGATTAGGGACCCAGTACTTC,CASSLDSGGLGTQYF
TRBJ2-1,TRBD2,TRBV9,.,TGTGCCAGCAGCGTAGCTGGCTCGCGGGAGGTCTCCTACAATGAGCAGTTCTTC,CASSVAGSREVSYNEQFF
TRBJ2-6,.,TRBV30,.,TGTGCCTGGCAGGACAGCTCCTCTGGGGCCAACGTCCTGACTTTC,CAWQDSSSGANVLTF
TRBJ2-3,TRBD2,TRBV3-1/TRBV3-2,.,TGTGCCAGCAGCCAAGGAGCGGGGGGGACGGGAGATACGCAGTATTTT,CASSQGAGGTGDTQYF
TRBJ2-1,.,TRBV3-1/TRBV3-2,.,TGTGCCAGCAGCCAAGCTCTCTCCTACAATGAGCAGTTCTTC,CASSQALSYNEQFF
TRBJ2-7,TRBD2,TRBV6-2/TRBV6-3,.,TGTGCCAGCAGTTCCGATAGCGGGAGGGCCTCCTACGAGCAGTACTTC,CASSSDSGRASYEQYF
TRBJ2-7,TRBD2,TRBV6-5,.,TGTGCCAGCAGTATTCTAGCGGGAGATTACGAGCAGTACTTC,CASSILAGDYEQYF
TRBJ1-6,.,TRBV9,once,TGTGCCAGCAGCGTAGACGGGGGTTACTCCTATAATTCACCCCTCCACTTT,CASSVDGGYSYNSPLHF
TRBJ2-2,.,TRBV7-3,few,TGTGCCAGCAGCTCTACAGGGAACACCGGGGAGCTGTTTTTT,CASSSTGNTGELFF
TRBJ2-1,TRBD2,TRBV5-4,.,TGTGCCAGCAGCTTGGGAGCGGGAGGGCGTGGCGAGCAGTTCTTC,CASSLGAGGRGEQFF
TRBJ2-7,.,TRBV11-2,.,TGTGCCAGCAGCTATTTTACCGGGTCGGGCTACGAGCAGTACTTC,CASSYFTGSGYEQYF
TRBJ1-2,.,TRBV2,.,TGTGCCAGCAGTCGGACAGACTATGGCTACACCTTC,CASSRTDYGYTF
TRBJ2-7,.,TRBV7-9,.,TGTGCCAGCAGTACCGGTTCCACCTACGAGCAGTACTTC,CASSTGSTYEQYF